The 10 T cell receptor beta chains below all came from one sample that was sequenced in a study of T cell responses to AZD1222 COVID-19 vaccine. Produced via immunoSEQ multiplex PCR; TCRdb's table is partial and in-frame only. The repertoire consists of approximately 110,000 clones, with around 85% occurring once and the leading ten covering 5% to 7%. The sample here was peripheral blood, taken on day 0 of AZD1222 vaccination. The receptors come from an adult in good health.

V is TRBV18 and J is TRBJ2-7; no reliable D call. There are 12 residues in the CDR3. V was pared by 2 bases and J by 4 bases, with 6 bases between. CDR1 and CDR2 from the germline V gene are KGHSH and LQKENI. CDR3 coding DNA: TGTGCCAGCTCACCAGGGTTATACGAGCAGTACTTC. Amino acid sequence: CASSPGLYEQYF.

The rearrangement links TRBV3-1 (or the pseudogene TRBV3-2) to TRBJ1-3, with no clear D. Germline V gene data show CDR1 as LGHDT and CDR2 as YNNKEL (reference sequence). Between the trimmed V and J ends, which lost 2 bases and 2 bases, there was a span of 7 bases. The CDR3 is 14 amino acids. The CDR3 here is CASSQSVAGNTIYF. The CDR3, as DNA: TGTGCCAGCAGCCAATCCGTCGCTGGAAACACCATATATTTT.

The chain uses TRBV29-1 and TRBJ1-1; perhaps TRBD1 as D (5 bases). Germline V lookup: CDR1 SQVTM, CDR2 ANQGSEA. CDR3 size: 13 residues. The V end was cut by 4 bases, the J end by 4 bases, with 13 bases between. CDR3 sequence reads: CSVGQGPVTEAFF. The CDR3 DNA follows: TGCAGCGTTGGTCAGGGACCGGTCACTGAAGCTTTCTTT.

The gene calls are TRBV5-1 and TRBJ2-7; no clear D. Germline assignment: CDR1 SGHRS and CDR2 YFSETQ. The V gene lost 4 bases and the J gene lost 5 bases, with 13 bases spanning the gap. CDR3 length equals 13 residues. The DNA of the CDR3 is TGCGCCAGCAGCGTTACCGACTTGGACGAGCAGTACTTC. Amino acids: CASSVTDLDEQYF.

The table lists this clone with a few counts. Here the CDR3 DNA reads TGTGCCAGCAGTTCCAAACTCTTAGGTTTCTTC. Protein: CASSSKLLGFF. J is TRBJ2-1 and V is TRBV6-5, with no clear D. CDR1 MNHEY and CDR2 SVGAGI come from the germline V gene. The ends were cut back, 4 bases at V and 16 bases at J, with 14 bases in the middle. CDR3 size: 11 residues.

The chain couples TRBV7-2 to TRBJ1-3; no reliable D call. This CDR3 spans 16 amino acids. Trimming pared 5 bases from V and 4 bases from J, leaving 18 bases between. CDR1 is SGHTA, CDR2 FQGNSA, per germline. The chain's CDR3 is CASSTDPPPAGNTIYF. The CDR3 nucleotides read TGTGCCAGCAGCACCGACCCGCCGCCGGCCGGAAACACCATATATTTT.

V and J are TRBV2 and TRBJ2-5; 7 nucleotides align to TRBD1. The V segment lost 5 bases and the J segment 5 bases; nucleotides outside the gene matches: 11. This CDR3 has 15 residues. CDR1 is SNHLY and CDR2 is FYNNEI in the germline V gene. CDR3 amino acids: CASSTGTALRETQYF. The CDR3 DNA is TGTGCCAGCAGTACCGGGACAGCTTTGCGGGAGACCCAGTACTTC.

In DNA, the CDR3 is TGTGCCAGCAGCGAGGTTCACCCACGCCTACGACAGACAACCTACGAGCAGTACTTC. It codes for CASSEVHPRLRQTTYEQYF. The chain recombines TRBV21-1 with TRBJ2-7; the D segment call TRBD1 is taken from the table without a DNA check. TRBV21-1 is annotated as a pseudogene. There are 19 residues in the CDR3.

V is TRBV6-6 and J is TRBJ2-3; D is unresolved. V lost 2 bases and J 10 bases, leaving 22 bases between the germline ends. The CDR3 has 16 amino acids. In germline, CDR1 is MNHNY, CDR2 SVGAGI (reference sequence). For the CDR3, the DNA is TGTGCCAGCAGTTACAGACTCCAAAGTGCCACAATCTCGCAGTATTTT. It yields the protein CASSYRLQSATISQYF.

The chain has TRBV11-2 and TRBJ2-5; 13 positions agree with TRBD2. V lost 7 bases to trimming and J lost 4 bases; unmatched junction nucleotides: 15. Germline values: CDR1 SGHAT, CDR2 FQNNGV. This CDR3 comprises 18 residues. The DNA of the CDR3 is TGTGCCAGCAACCCCCTCCGGACTAGCGGGGGACTCGTAGAGACCCAGTACTTC. This encodes CASNPLRTSGGLVETQYF.